What follows are 13 T cell receptor beta chains derived from one specimen sequenced in a study of blood T cell repertoires in COVID-19. Clones were read by immunoSEQ multiplex PCR, and TCRdb kept only the in-frame ones, dropping some. This sample has 140,000 to 150,000 clones, with 80% to 90% found just once. The source material was peripheral blood. The receptor source for this set is a woman aged 45-65 years with acute or convalescent COVID-19.

The chain links TRBV28 to TRBJ2-2; 11 bases map to TRBD2. The CDR3 consists of 14 residues. V lost 8 bases to trimming and J lost 5 bases; unmatched junction nucleotides: 4. The germline CDR1 and CDR2 sequences are MDHEN and SYDVKM. The CDR3 spells CASETSGVTGELFF. The CDR3 bases are TGTGCCAGCGAGACTAGCGGGGTAACCGGGGAGCTGTTTTTT.

The chain uses TRBV29-1 and TRBJ1-5; tentatively, D is TRBD1 (6 bases). The V and J ends lost 6 bases and 0 bases respectively, with 12 bases between them. Germline CDR1 reads SQVTM; CDR2 reads ANQGSEA. The CDR3 loop spans 14 amino acids. Here the CDR3 reads CSVRDNYSNQPQHF. DNA of the CDR3: TGCAGCGTGAGGGACAACTATAGCAATCAGCCCCAGCATTTT. Looking up the rest from reference TRBV29-1 and TRBJ1-5 gives the full variable domain: SAVISQKPSRDICQRGTSLTIQCQVDSQVTMMFWYRQQPGQSLTLIATANQGSEATYESGFVIDKFPISRPNLTFSTLTVSNMSPEDSSIYLCSVRDNYSNQPQHFGDGTRLSIL.

The chain couples TRBV4-1 to TRBJ1-4, with TRBD1 as a possible D gene (5 bases). Germline V lookup: CDR1 MGHRA, CDR2 YSYEKL. The CDR3 consists of 15 residues. V was clipped by 0 bases and J by 10 bases, with 15 bases between them. CDR3 sequence (DNA): TGCGCCAGCAGCCAAGATTTGGGTCCCGGGGGAAAACTGTTTTTT. It specifies CASSQDLGPGGKLFF.

This clone was observed once. The J gene is TRBJ2-3, the V gene TRBV6-5; D may be TRBD1 (5 bases). The CDR3 covers 13 residues. V lost 7 bases and J lost 1, with 9 bases in between. Per germline, CDR1 MNHEY and CDR2 SVGAGI. CDR3 nucleotide sequence: TGTGCCAGCAAGACCAGGGGCACAGATACGCAGTATTTT. Translated: CASKTRGTDTQYF.

The rearrangement uses TRBV2 and TRBJ1-6; D is perhaps TRBD1 (5 bases). Trimming left V 4 bases short and J 9 bases short, with 13 bases between. This CDR3 region has 14 residues. Per the germline V gene, CDR1 is SNHLY and CDR2 is FYNNEI. CDR3 DNA sequence: TGTGCCAGCAGTGGAACAGGACCCCCTTCACCCCTCCACTTT. It translates to CASSGTGPPSPLHF.

The chain has TRBV29-1 and TRBJ2-7; D is uncertain. Germline CDR1 SQVTM, CDR2 ANQGSEA. The V end was cut by 5 bases, the J end by 6 bases, with 14 bases between. The CDR3 has 12 residues. In nucleotides, the CDR3 is TGCAGCGTTAAGGAGACCTTACGCGAGCAGTACTTC. This sequence encodes CSVKETLREQYF.

V usage is TRBV3-1 (or the pseudogene TRBV3-2) and J usage is TRBJ2-5, with D possibly being TRBD2 (5 bases). Germline lookup yields CDR1 LGHDT and CDR2 YNNKEL (reference sequence). The CDR3 spans 15 residues. The V gene lost 4 bases and the J gene lost 5 bases, with 17 bases spanning the gap. In DNA, the CDR3 is TGTGCCAGCAGCCGGGCCGGGGAGTCGTGGGAGACCCAGTACTTC. This encodes CASSRAGESWETQYF.

The V call is TRBV19, the J call TRBJ1-1; the D is unclear. V was pared by 5 bases and J by 4 bases, with 23 bases between. The CDR3 totals 17 residues. CDR1 is LNHDA and CDR2 is SQIVND in the germline V gene (reference sequence). CDR3 DNA sequence: TGTGCCAGTAGTTTCAGTTGGGAGTGGACTCCAAGCACTGAAGCTTTCTTT. The encoded protein is CASSFSWEWTPSTEAFF.

The chain recombines TRBV12-3 or TRBV12-4 with TRBJ1-3; D is ambiguous. V was clipped by 2 bases and J by 7 bases, with 9 bases between them. CDR3 length: 13 amino acids. The CDR3 nucleotides are TGTGCCAGCAGTTTATTGGGAGATAACACCATATATTTT. It translates to CASSLLGDNTIYF.

The chain has TRBV15 and TRBJ2-6; 7 positions match TRBD1. The germline V gene has CDR1 LNHNV and CDR2 YYDKDF (reference sequence). The CDR3 extends over 17 amino acids. The V gene end was trimmed by 3 bases and the J gene end by 0 bases; junction bases not matched to a gene: 5. CDR3 amino acids: CATSSTDRISGANVLTF. For the CDR3, the DNA is TGTGCCACCAGCAGCACGGACAGGATCTCTGGGGCCAACGTCCTGACTTTC.

This chain links TRBV11-1 with TRBJ2-2, with TRBD1 identical over 9 bases. Per the germline V gene, CDR1 is SGHAT and CDR2 is FQDESV (reference sequence). The CDR3 length is 15 residues. The trim removed 2 bases at V and 6 bases at J, leaving 4 bases unmatched. The CDR3 coding sequence is TGTGCCAGCAGCTTAAGGGACAGGGATTCCGGGGAGCTGTTTTTT. This codes for CASSLRDRDSGELFF.

V and J are TRBV27 and TRBJ2-7; 7 bases fit TRBD1. CDR1 is MNHEY and CDR2 is SMNVEV in the germline V gene (reference sequence). The ends lost 2 bases at V and 9 bases at J; junction bases unmatched: 7. There are 13 residues in the CDR3. CDR3 sequence: CASSLRHRGGQYF. The DNA for the CDR3 is TGTGCCAGCAGTTTACGACACAGGGGTGGGCAGTACTTC.

The CDR3 region is CASSFYPSGDLSSYNEQFF. In DNA form, the CDR3 reads TGTGCCAGCAGCTTCTACCCATCGGGGGACTTGAGCTCCTACAATGAGCAGTTCTTC. V gene TRBV7-3 combines with J gene TRBJ2-1, with D perhaps TRBD2 (6 bases). V was trimmed by 3 bases and J by 0 bases, leaving 21 bases between them. This CDR3 region has 19 residues. Germline V gene lookup returns CDR1 SGHTA and CDR2 FQGTGA. The full variable domain, rest sourced from reference TRBV7-3 and TRBJ2-1, is GAGVSQTPSNKVTEKGKYVELRCDPISGHTALYWYRQSLGQGPEFLIYFQGTGAADDSGLPNDRFFAVRPEGSVSTLKIQRTERGDSAVYLCASSFYPSGDLSSYNEQFFGPGTRLTVL.